This T cell receptor (beta chain) was obtained from a study of blood T cell repertoires in COVID-19. Study context: From the United States, Italy and Spain came samples of acute and convalescent COVID-19.

This CDR3 region has 12 residues. Per the germline V gene, CDR1 is MNHEY and CDR2 is SMNVEV (reference sequence). Trimming left V 4 bases short and J 3 bases short, with 6 bases between. Clones were sequenced by immunoSEQ multiplex PCR, and TCRdb holds only the in-frame ones, with some missing. The profile shows more than 90,000 clones, around three quarters of them singletons. The source material was peripheral blood. This chain connects TRBV27 to TRBJ1-1, with no clear D. The sequence was obtained from a man aged 70 or older with acute or convalescent COVID-19. In DNA form, the CDR3 reads TGTGCCAGCAGTTCCCATGACACTGAAGCTTTCTTT. This sequence encodes CASSSHDTEAFF.